This TCR beta chain originates from a study of blood T cell repertoires in COVID-19. Whole-study context: COVID-19 samples collected from the United States, Italy and Spain covered acute and convalescent phases. T cells, B-cell-depleted T cells, or PBMCs provided the cDNA or gDNA that served as material.

This CDR3 contains 15 residues. Per the germline V gene, CDR1 is LNHNV and CDR2 is YYDKDF (reference sequence). Deletions cut 0 bases from V and 9 bases from J, with 18 bases between. In the source study's methods: For nucleated cells, counts were estimated from reference gene primer amplification. The repertoire was sequenced with immunoSEQ multiplex PCR; TCRdb's copy has only in-frame clones and lacks some. V and J calls and clone size are as listed in that table; D and trimming were resolved from the DNA. The sample lists tens of thousands of clones, about nine tenths occurring once. Sequencing input: peripheral blood. The gene calls are TRBV15 and TRBJ2-7; D is unclear. The sequence came from a human donor in a cohort sampled during active COVID-19. DNA for the CDR3: TGTGCCACCAGCAGAGATTTCGAGGAATCCTCTTGGCAGTACTTC. Its translation is CATSRDFEESSWQYF.